This entry is about one TCR beta chain. V shed 1 base and J shed 4 bases, with 16 bases lying between them. Germline values: CDR1 MNHNS, CDR2 SASEGT. The CDR3 covers 16 residues. TCRdb's table, derived via immunoSEQ multiplex PCR, lists solely in-frame clones and lacks some. The sample contains some 22,000 clones, about 76% of which appear only once. This entry comes from a study of OX40 agonist ivuxolimab in advanced cancers. In the study overall: Participants averaged approximately 61 years of age (range 23 to 79) and were around 80% male.

The input for sequencing was CD4+ or CD8+ T cells sorted from blood, taken in a trial of the OX40 agonist ivuxolimab. The gene calls are TRBV6-1 and TRBJ1-2; D remains unclear. This clonotype was sampled from an adult with an advanced solid tumor such as melanoma, head and neck, liver or kidney cancer. The CDR3 region is CASSEDPRGGSYGYTF. CDR3 coding DNA: TGTGCCAGCAGTGAAGACCCGAGAGGCGGGAGCTATGGCTACACCTTC.